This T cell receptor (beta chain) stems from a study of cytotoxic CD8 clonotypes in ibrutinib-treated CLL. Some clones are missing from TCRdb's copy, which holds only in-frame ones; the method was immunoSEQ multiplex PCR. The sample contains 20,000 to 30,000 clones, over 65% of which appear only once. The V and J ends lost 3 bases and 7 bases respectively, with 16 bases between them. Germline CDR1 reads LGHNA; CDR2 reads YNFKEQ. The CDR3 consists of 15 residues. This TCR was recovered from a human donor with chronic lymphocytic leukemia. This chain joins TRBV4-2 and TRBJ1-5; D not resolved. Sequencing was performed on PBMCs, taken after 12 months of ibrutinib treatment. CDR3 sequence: CASSQDVAAEQPQHF. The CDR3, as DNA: TGTGCCAGCAGCCAGGACGTTGCCGCGGAGCAGCCCCAGCATTTT.